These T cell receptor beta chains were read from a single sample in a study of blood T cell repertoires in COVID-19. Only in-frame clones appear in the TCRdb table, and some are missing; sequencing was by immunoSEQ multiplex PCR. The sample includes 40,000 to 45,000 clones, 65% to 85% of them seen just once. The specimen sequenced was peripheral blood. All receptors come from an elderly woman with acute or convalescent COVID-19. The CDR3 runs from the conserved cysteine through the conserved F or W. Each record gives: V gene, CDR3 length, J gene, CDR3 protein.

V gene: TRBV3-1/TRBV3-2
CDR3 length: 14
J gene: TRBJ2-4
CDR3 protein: CASSQGTSGRSQYF

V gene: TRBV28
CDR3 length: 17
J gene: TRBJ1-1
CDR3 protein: CASRTSLTATQNTEAFF

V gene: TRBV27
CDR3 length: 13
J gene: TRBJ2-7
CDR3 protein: CASGDRRTYEQYF

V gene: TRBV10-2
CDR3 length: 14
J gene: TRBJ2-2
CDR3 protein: CASFGGRAPGELFF

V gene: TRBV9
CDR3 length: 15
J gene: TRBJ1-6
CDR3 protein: CASSPQGASNSPLHF

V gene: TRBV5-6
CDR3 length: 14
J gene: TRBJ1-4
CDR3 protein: CASRREGMNEKLFF

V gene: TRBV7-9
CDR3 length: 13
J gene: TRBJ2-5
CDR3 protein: CASSAGGHETQYF

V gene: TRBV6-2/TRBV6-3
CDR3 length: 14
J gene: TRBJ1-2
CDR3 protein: CASSGQGPLYGYTF

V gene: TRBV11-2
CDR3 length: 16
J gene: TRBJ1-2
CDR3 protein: CASSLVLTGGRGGYTF

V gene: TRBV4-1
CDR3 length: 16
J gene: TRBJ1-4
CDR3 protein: CASSDLGSDTIRKLFF

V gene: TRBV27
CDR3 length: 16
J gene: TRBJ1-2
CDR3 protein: CASRGGVRDREYGYTF

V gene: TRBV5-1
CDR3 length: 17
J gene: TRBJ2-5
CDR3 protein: CASSFGGVRLYQETQYF

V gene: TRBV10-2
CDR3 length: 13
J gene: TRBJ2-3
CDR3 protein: CASSEAYTDTQYF

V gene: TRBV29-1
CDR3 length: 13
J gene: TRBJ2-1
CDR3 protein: CSVARLAGEEQFF

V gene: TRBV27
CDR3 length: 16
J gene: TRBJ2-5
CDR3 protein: CATRLTAGGRIETQYF

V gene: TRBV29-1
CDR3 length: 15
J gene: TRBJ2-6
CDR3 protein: CSARAGGSGANVLTF

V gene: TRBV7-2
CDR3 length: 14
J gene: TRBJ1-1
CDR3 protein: CASSQGAAGTEAFF

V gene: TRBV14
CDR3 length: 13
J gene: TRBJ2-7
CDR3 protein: CASSRQGSYEQYF

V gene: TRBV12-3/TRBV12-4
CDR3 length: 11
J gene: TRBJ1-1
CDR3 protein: CASSLGTRGFF

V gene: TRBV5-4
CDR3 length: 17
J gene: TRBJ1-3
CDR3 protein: CASSLEPLGGGGNTIYF

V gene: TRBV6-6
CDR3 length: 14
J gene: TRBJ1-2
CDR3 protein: CASTSGDRAGGYTF

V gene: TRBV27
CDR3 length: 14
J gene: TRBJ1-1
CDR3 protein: CASSDTLMNTEAFF

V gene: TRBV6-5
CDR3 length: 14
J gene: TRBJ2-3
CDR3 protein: CATSDRAHTDTQYF

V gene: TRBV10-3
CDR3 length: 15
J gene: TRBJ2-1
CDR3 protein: CAIYQGQGIYNEQFF

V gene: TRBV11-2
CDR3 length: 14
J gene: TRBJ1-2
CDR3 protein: CASSRDRVATGYTF

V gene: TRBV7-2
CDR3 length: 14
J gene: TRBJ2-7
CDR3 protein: CASSLETGNYEQYF

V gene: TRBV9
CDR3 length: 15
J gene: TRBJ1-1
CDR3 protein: CASSVGGGSNTEAFF

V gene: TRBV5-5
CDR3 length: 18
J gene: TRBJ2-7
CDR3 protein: CASSLEGGNSGRAPKQYF

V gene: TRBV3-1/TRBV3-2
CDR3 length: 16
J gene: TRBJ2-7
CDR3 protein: CASSQGTSGSFYEQYF

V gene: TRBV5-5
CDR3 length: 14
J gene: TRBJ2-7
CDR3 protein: CASSKQGNFGEQYF

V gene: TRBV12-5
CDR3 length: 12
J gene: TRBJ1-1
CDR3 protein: CASGRRTGEAFF

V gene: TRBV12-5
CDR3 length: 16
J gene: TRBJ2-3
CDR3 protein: CASGTGTSGSGGTQYF

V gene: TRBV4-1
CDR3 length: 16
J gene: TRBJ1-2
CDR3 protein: CASSQDAGRYGYGYTF

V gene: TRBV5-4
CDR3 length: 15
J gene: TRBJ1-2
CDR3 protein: CASSSGLAGGWGYTF

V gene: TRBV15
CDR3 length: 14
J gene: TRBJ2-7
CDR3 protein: CATSRPSDSYEQYF

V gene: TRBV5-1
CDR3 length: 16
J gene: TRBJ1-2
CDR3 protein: CASSLAKGVDNYGYTF

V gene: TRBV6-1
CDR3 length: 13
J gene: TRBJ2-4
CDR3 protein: CASSDGTVDIQYF

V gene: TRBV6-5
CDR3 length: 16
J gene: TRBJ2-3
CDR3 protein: CASSYPGGASTDTQYF

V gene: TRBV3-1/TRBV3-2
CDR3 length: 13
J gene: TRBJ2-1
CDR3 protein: CASSQIGGKEQFF

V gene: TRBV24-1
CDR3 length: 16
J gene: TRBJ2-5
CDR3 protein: CATSDSQDRPGETQYF

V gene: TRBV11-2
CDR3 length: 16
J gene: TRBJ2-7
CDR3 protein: CASSLDGNRVLYEQYF

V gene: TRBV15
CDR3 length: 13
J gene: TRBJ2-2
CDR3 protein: CATSRDPAGELFF